The clone carrying this TCR beta chain was counted ten times or more. Antigen specificity is unknown. V shed 4 bases and J 8 bases; nucleotides not matched to a gene: 10. The germline V gene encodes CDR1 LGHDT and CDR2 YNNKEL (reference sequence). CDR3 length: 15 residues. MiXCR, applied by TCRdb to the multiplex PCR reads, yields one record per CDR3 protein. Of approximately 210,000 distinct CDR3 sequences in the sample, around 32% were seen once. Breast cancer patients provided tissue from their axillary draining lymph nodes. This specimen belongs to a study of breast tumors, draining lymph nodes, adjacent tissues. Study outcomes and limitations: Tumor TCR diversity was below lymph nodes but above nontumor tissue. Data only fit, rather than demonstrated, lymph node origin of most tumor T cells. Luminal-like breast cancer showed significantly greater tumor-nontumor repertoire similarity than basal-like breast cancer did.

The sample consisted of axillary lymph node tissue. The TCR originated in a female donor with breast cancer. Some clones in this sample may be carry-over from other donors' samples. The rearrangement uses TRBV3-1 and TRBJ2-3, with TRBD2 matching 9 bases. CDR3 in amino acids: CASSLLSGRLGTQYF. In DNA form, the CDR3 reads TGTGCCAGCAGCCTACTTAGCGGGAGACTTGGTACGCAGTATTTT.